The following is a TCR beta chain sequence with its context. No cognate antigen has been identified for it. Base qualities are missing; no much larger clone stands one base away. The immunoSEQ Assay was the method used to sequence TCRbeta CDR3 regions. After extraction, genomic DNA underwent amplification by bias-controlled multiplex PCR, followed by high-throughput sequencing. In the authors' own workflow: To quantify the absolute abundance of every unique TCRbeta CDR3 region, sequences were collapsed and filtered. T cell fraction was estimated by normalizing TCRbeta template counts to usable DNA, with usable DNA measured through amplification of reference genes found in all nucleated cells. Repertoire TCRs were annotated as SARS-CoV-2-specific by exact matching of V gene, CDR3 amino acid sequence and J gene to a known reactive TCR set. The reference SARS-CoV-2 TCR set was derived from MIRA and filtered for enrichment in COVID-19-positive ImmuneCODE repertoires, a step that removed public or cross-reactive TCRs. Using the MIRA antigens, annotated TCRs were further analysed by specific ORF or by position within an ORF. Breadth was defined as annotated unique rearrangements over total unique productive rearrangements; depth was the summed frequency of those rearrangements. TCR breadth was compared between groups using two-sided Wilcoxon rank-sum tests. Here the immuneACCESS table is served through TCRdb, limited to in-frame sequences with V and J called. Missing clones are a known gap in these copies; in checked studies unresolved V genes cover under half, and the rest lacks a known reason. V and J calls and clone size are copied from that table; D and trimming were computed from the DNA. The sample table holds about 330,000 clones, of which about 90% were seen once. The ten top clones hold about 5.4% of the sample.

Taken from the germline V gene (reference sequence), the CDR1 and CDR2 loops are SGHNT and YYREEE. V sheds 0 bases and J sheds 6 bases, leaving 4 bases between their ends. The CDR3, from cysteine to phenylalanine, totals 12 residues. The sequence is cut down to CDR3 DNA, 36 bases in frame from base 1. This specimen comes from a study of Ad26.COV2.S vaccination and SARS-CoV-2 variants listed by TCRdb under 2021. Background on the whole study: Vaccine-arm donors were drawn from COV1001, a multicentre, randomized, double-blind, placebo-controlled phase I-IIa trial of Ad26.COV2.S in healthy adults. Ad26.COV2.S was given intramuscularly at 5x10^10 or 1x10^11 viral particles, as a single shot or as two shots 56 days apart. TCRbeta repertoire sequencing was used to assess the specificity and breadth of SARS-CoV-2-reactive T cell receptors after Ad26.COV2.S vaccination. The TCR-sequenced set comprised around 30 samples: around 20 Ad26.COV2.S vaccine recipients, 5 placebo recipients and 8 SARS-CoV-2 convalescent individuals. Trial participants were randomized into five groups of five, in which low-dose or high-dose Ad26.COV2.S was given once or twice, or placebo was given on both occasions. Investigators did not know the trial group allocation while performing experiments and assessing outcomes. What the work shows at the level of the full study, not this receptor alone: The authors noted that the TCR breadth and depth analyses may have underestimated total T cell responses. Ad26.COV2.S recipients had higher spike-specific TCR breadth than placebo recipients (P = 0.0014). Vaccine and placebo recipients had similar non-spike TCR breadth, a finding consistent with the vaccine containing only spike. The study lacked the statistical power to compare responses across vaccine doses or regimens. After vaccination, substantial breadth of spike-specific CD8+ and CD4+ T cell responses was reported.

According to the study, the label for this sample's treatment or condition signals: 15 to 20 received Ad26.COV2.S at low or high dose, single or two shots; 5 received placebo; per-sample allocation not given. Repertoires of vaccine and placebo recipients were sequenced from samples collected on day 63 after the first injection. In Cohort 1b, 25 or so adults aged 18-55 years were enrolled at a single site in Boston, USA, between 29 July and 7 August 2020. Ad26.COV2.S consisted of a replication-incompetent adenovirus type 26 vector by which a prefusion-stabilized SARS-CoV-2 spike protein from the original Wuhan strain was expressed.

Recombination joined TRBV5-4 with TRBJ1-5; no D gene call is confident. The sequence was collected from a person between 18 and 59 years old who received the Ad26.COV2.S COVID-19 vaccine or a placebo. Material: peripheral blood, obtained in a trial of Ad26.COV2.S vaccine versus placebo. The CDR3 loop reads CASSLDSQPQHF. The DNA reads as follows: TGTGCCAGCAGCTTGGATTCTCAGCCCCAGCATTTT.